One sample yielded the 31 T cell receptor beta chains listed below, sequenced in a study of T cells after yellow fever vaccination. TCRdb ran MiXCR on the 5' RACE reads and lists one entry per CDR3 protein. Of approximately 70,000 distinct CDR3 sequences listed, around 7% were seen once; the top ten hold more than 35%. This sample comprised CD8+ T cells sorted from PBMCs, obtained around 45 days after the first yellow fever vaccination. These receptors came from a man younger than 35 who received the YFV17D yellow fever vaccine.

At least ten counts were recorded for this clonotype. The chain carries TRBV9 and TRBJ1-2; 7 bases map to TRBD1. The junction had 6 bases not matched to a gene; V was cut back by 0 bases and J by 1 base. Germline CDR1 SGDLS, CDR2 YYNGEE. The CDR3 consists of 16 residues. In DNA form, the CDR3 reads TGTGCCAGCAGCGTAGCTACGCCAGGGGGTAACTATGGCTACACCTTC. Its protein product is CASSVATPGGNYGYTF. Full variable domain (missing parts from reference TRBV9 and TRBJ1-2): DSGVTQTPKHLITATGQRVTLRCSPRSGDLSVYWYQQSLDQGLQFLIQYYNGEERAKGNILERFSAQQFPDLHSELNLSSLELGDSALYFCASSVATPGGNYGYTFGSGTRLTVV.

This clonotype was counted only a few times. This rearrangement joins TRBV6-1 to TRBJ1-6, with a tentative D call TRBD1 (6 bases). Germline V gene lookup returns CDR1 MNHNS and CDR2 SASEGT. The CDR3 sequence is 13 residues long. V lost 4 bases to trimming and J lost 10 bases, with 11 bases between them. The chain's CDR3 is CASSAGVKSPLHF. As DNA, the CDR3 is TGTGCCAGCAGTGCAGGGGTAAAATCACCCCTCCACTTT.

This clonotype was detected only a few times. J is TRBJ2-7 and V is TRBV7-2, with D unclear. This CDR3 has 15 amino acids. The ends were cut back, 1 base at V and 3 bases at J, with 13 bases in the middle. Germline CDR1 reads SGHTA; CDR2 reads FQGNSA. Here the CDR3 DNA reads TGTGCCAGCAGCTTAGGTCGTCGGAACAACTACGAGCAGTACGTC. This gives the protein CASSLGRRNNYEQYV.

To note about this clonotype: This may come from a read error, since a much larger clone is one base off. V and J are TRBV27 and TRBJ2-1; TRBD1 is a possible D gene (5 bases). V was trimmed by 5 bases and J by 0 bases, leaving 11 bases between them. In germline, CDR1 is MNHEY, CDR2 SMNVEV (reference sequence). The CDR3 covers 15 residues. The chain's CDR3 is CASSLYTGSYNEQFF. The CDR3, as DNA: TGTGCCAGCAGTCTTTATACAGGCTCCTACAATGAGCAGTTCTTC.

This clonotype has ten or more counts. This sequence joins TRBV12-5 and TRBJ2-1; the match to TRBD1 covers 10 bases. Germline V gene data show CDR1 as LGHNT and CDR2 as FRNRAP. This CDR3 has 15 residues. J was trimmed by 8 bases and V by 2 bases; bases with no gene match: 6. The CDR3 nucleotides read TGTGCTAGTGGTTTGACCGGGACAGGGGAAGATGAGCAGTTCTTC. It yields the protein CASGLTGTGEDEQFF.

In its sample, this clonotype was seen many times. The V gene is TRBV6-1, the J gene TRBJ2-2; D unclear. V was trimmed by 1 base and J by 5 bases, leaving 11 bases between them. Germline values: CDR1 MNHNS, CDR2 SASEGT. This CDR3 is built from 15 residues. CDR3 in amino acids: CASSEVLAETGELFF. The CDR3 DNA reads as TGTGCCAGCAGTGAAGTCTTGGCGGAGACCGGGGAGCTGTTTTTT.

This clonotype came up a few times. This sequence joins TRBV5-4 and TRBJ2-7, with 7 nucleotides matching TRBD1. CDR1 and CDR2 (germline): SGHNT, YYREEE (reference sequence). This CDR3 is 13 amino acids long. J was trimmed by 1 base and V by 3 bases; bases with no gene match: 1. CDR3 coding DNA: TGTGCCAGCAGCTGGGGACAGTCCTACGAGCAGTACGTC. It yields the protein CASSWGQSYEQYV.

V gene TRBV3-1 combines with J gene TRBJ2-7; 8 bases fit TRBD1. Trimming cost V 3 bases and J 5 bases; bases outside gene matches: 9. This CDR3 is built from 15 residues. Germline loops: CDR1 LGHDT, CDR2 YNNKEL (reference sequence). In DNA form, the CDR3 reads TGTGCCAGCAGCCACCGGGACAGGTTATGGGACGAGCAGTACTTC. Its translation: CASSHRDRLWDEQYF.

On this clonotype itself: A much larger clone differs from this one at a single base, so this may be a read error. V and J are TRBV10-3 and TRBJ2-5, with D perhaps TRBD2 (7 bases). CDR1 is ENHRY, CDR2 SYGVKD, per germline. This CDR3 comprises 16 residues. The CDR3 nucleotides read TGTGCCATCAGGGGGGGGCTAGGAGCGGTTGGAGAGCCCCAGTACTTC. The encoded protein is CAIRGGLGAVGEPQYF.

This clonotype is classed as medium-sized. CDR3 in amino acids: CASSYEVAGANEQFF. CDR3 in DNA: TGTGCCAGCAGTTACGAGGTAGCGGGGGCAAATGAGCAGTTCTTC. The J gene is TRBJ2-1, the V gene TRBV6-2 or TRBV6-3, with 9 bases fitting TRBD2. After removal of 2 bases from V and 7 bases from J, the junction contained 6 bases not matched to a gene. This CDR3 is built from 15 residues. Germline V gives CDR1 MNHEY, CDR2 SVGEGT.

V and J are TRBV12-3 or TRBV12-4 and TRBJ2-5, with D maybe TRBD2 (5 bases). The V gene lost 8 bases and the J gene lost 3 bases, with 16 bases spanning the gap. This CDR3 has 14 amino acids. Here the CDR3 reads CASGPSGGEETQYF. The CDR3 region has the DNA TGTGCCAGCGGTCCGAGTGGAGGCGAAGAGACCCAGTACTTC.

This clonotype appeared once. Relative to the germline gene, one junction end is altered; a read error may explain this. CDR3 nucleotides: TGTGCCAGCAGTTTTGGGAATGCGCAGTTCTTC. It is translated as CASSFGNAQFF. This chain links TRBV12-3 or TRBV12-4 with TRBJ2-1; D is unresolved. This CDR3 region has 11 residues.

This clonotype was detected ten times or more. In DNA, the CDR3 is TGCGCCAGCAGCCAAGCATCGACGGCTGGCACTATTCGCTATGGCTACACCTTC. This gives the protein CASSQASTAGTIRYGYTF. The genes are TRBV4-3 and TRBJ1-2, with no clear D. The germline V gene has CDR1 LGHNA and CDR2 YSLEER. The V and J ends lost 1 base and 4 bases respectively, with 22 bases between them. CDR3 size: 18 residues.

This clonotype has ten or more counts. The chain couples TRBV7-9 to TRBJ1-2, with no clear D. The CDR3 runs 10 residues. Looked up from germline, CDR1 is SEHNR and CDR2 is FQNEAQ (reference sequence). V was shortened by 2 bases and J by 8 bases, with 3 bases between the two germline ends. The CDR3 DNA is TGTGCCAGCAGCTTATTGGGCTACACCTTC. This encodes CASSLLGYTF.

This clonotype was seen many times. The V call is TRBV27, the J call TRBJ1-5, with 7 nucleotides matching TRBD1. The CDR3 has 16 residues. Germline loops: CDR1 MNHEY, CDR2 SMNVEV (reference sequence). After removal of 4 bases from V and 2 bases from J, the junction contained 8 bases not matched to a gene. The CDR3 loop is CASSSRTGWGNQPQHF. As DNA, the CDR3 is TGTGCCAGCAGTTCCCGGACAGGTTGGGGCAATCAGCCCCAGCATTTT.

This clonotype showed up many times. CDR3 sequence (DNA): TGTGCCAGCAGCCAAGAACTGGGGAGGCCTTGGGAAGCTTTCTTT. Translation gives CASSQELGRPWEAFF. This chain links TRBV3-1 with TRBJ1-1; D is undetermined. V lost 0 bases and J 8 bases, leaving 16 bases between the germline ends. This CDR3 has 15 amino acids. Germline values: CDR1 LGHDT, CDR2 YNNKEL (reference sequence). Combining the CDR3 with reference TRBV3-1 and TRBJ1-1 gives the whole variable domain DTAVSQTPKYLVTQMGNDKSIKCEQNLGHDTMYWYKQDSKKFLKIMFSYNNKELIINETVPNRFSPKSPDKAHLNLHINSLELGDSAVYFCASSQELGRPWEAFFGQGTRLTVV.

This clonotype was recorded at least ten times. The chain joins TRBV7-9 to TRBJ2-1, with 9 bases that match TRBD1. Germline V gives CDR1 SEHNR, CDR2 FQNEAQ (reference sequence). V lost 5 bases to trimming and J lost 3 bases; unmatched junction nucleotides: 8. The CDR3 is made up of 16 amino acids. CDR3 sequence reads: CASSPTGGIGYNEQFF. CDR3 sequence (DNA): TGTGCCAGCAGCCCGACAGGGGGGATTGGCTACAATGAGCAGTTCTTC.

This clonotype was counted many times. The rearrangement links TRBV7-6 to TRBJ2-3; D is undetermined. The CDR3 has 16 amino acids. Germline values: CDR1 SGHVS, CDR2 FNYEAQ. With 5 bases removed from V and 4 bases from J, the gap between germline ends came to 19 bases. The CDR3 sequence is CASSGAPPPLADTQYF. CDR3 nucleotide sequence: TGTGCCAGCAGCGGAGCCCCACCTCCCTTGGCAGATACGCAGTATTTT.

V is TRBV19 and J is TRBJ2-7; TRBD1 matches 9 bases. CDR3 length: 16 residues. Germline CDR1 LNHDA, CDR2 SQIVND (reference sequence). J gave up 3 bases and V 5 bases, and 11 bases lay outside the gene matches. CDR3 protein: CASSSTTTTGGYEQYF. In nucleotides, the CDR3 is TGTGCCAGTAGTTCGACCACGACGACAGGGGGCTACGAGCAGTACTTC.

This clonotype was picked up many times. This chain uses TRBV27 with TRBJ2-7; 12 bases fit TRBD1. The V and J ends lost 7 bases and 5 bases, in that order; junction bases with no gene match: 6. Per germline, CDR1 MNHEY and CDR2 SMNVEV (reference sequence). The CDR3 is 14 amino acids. The DNA for the CDR3 is TGTGCCAGCACCCCTGGGACAGGGGGCAACGAGCAGTACTTC. This gives the protein CASTPGTGGNEQYF.

This clonotype was picked up many times. The chain links TRBV29-1 to TRBJ2-5; TRBD2 agrees at 8 bases. CDR3 size: 13 residues. CDR1 SQVTM and CDR2 ANQGSEA come from the germline V gene. Trimming cost V 6 bases and J 5 bases; bases outside gene matches: 8. The CDR3 spells CSVARGGAETQYF. For the CDR3, the DNA is TGCAGCGTCGCACGGGGGGGCGCGGAGACCCAGTACTTC.

This clonotype occurred many times. The CDR3 protein is CASSSPPGQGAGRYEQYF. The CDR3 coding sequence is TGTGCCAGCAGTTCCCCTCCGGGACAGGGGGCCGGTAGGTACGAGCAGTACTTC. The chain uses TRBV27 and TRBJ2-7, with TRBD1 matching over 12 bases. Germline CDR1 MNHEY, CDR2 SMNVEV (reference sequence). The V gene end was trimmed by 4 bases and the J gene end by 4 bases; junction bases not matched to a gene: 14. The length of the CDR3 is 18 residues.

This clonotype was recorded many times. The chain carries TRBV7-9 and TRBJ2-2; D uncertain. The V gene lost 5 bases and the J gene lost 8 bases, with 15 bases spanning the gap. Germline CDR1 is SEHNR and CDR2 is FQNEAQ (reference sequence). The length of the CDR3 is 14 residues. CDR3 in amino acids: CASSDDDVLGELFF. Here the CDR3 DNA reads TGTGCCAGCAGCGACGACGATGTCCTTGGGGAGCTGTTTTTT.

This clonotype came up many times. V usage is TRBV6-5 and J usage is TRBJ2-7; the match to TRBD2 covers 7 bases. Germline CDR1 is MNHEY and CDR2 is SVGAGI. This CDR3 spans 15 amino acids. The J segment lost 0 bases and the V segment lost 2 bases, leaving 4 bases of the junction unmatched. CDR3 amino acids: CASSYRAGNSYEQYV. CDR3 sequence (DNA): TGTGCCAGCAGTTACCGAGCGGGAAACTCCTACGAGCAGTACGTC.

This clonotype occurred a few times. The rearrangement links TRBV12-3 or TRBV12-4 to TRBJ2-7, with D unresolved. CDR3 length: 14 residues. V gave up 3 bases and J gave up 5 bases, with 14 bases separating them. In DNA, the CDR3 is TGTGCCAGCAGTTTCGCACCTACTAATAACGAGCAGTACTTC. The encoded protein is CASSFAPTNNEQYF.

At least ten counts were recorded for this clonotype. The chain employs TRBV6-2 or TRBV6-3 and TRBJ2-7, with D possibly matching TRBD1 (5 bases). From germline, CDR1 is MNHEY and CDR2 SVGEGT. The V and J ends lost 0 bases and 1 base respectively, with 16 bases between them. CDR3 length: 17 amino acids. The CDR3 bases are TGTGCCAGCAGTTACTCCGATATCGACCAGGGTTCCTACGAGCAGTACTTC. This gives the protein CASSYSDIDQGSYEQYF.

This clonotype was observed at least ten times. J is TRBJ2-1 and V is TRBV7-8, with 8 bases aligning to TRBD1. The CDR3 loop spans 15 amino acids. Germline V CDR1 and CDR2: SGHVS, FQNEAQ. Trimming removed 5 bases from V and 2 bases from J; junction bases left unmatched: 5. Here the CDR3 reads CASSGPGQAYNEQFF. CDR3 coding DNA: TGTGCCAGCAGCGGACCGGGACAGGCCTACAATGAGCAGTTCTTC.

On this clonotype itself: Sequence at one end of the junction differs from germline and may be a read error. The rearrangement joins TRBV12-3 or TRBV12-4 to TRBJ2-7; D unresolved. This CDR3 comprises 12 residues. The CDR3 sequence: CASSAGPYEQNF. CDR3 nucleotides: TGTGCCAGCAGTGCTGGACCCTACGAGCAGAACTTC.

At least ten counts were recorded for this clonotype. This chain links TRBV20-1 with TRBJ2-7; TRBD2 aligns across 8 bases. The trim removed 0 bases at V and 0 bases at J, leaving 4 bases unmatched. The CDR3 spans 15 residues. The germline V gene encodes CDR1 DFQATT and CDR2 SNEGSKA (reference sequence). CDR3: CSARDISGASYEQYF. The CDR3, as DNA: TGCAGTGCTAGAGATATTAGCGGGGCCTCCTACGAGCAGTACTTC.

This clonotype was counted many times. V gene TRBV27 combines with J gene TRBJ1-2; D is unresolved. V was pared by 6 bases and J by 8 bases, with 19 bases between. The germline V gene encodes CDR1 MNHEY and CDR2 SMNVEV (reference sequence). The CDR3 extends over 14 amino acids. CDR3 loop: CASRAGVTGHGYTF. The CDR3 DNA is TGTGCCAGCAGGGCCGGGGTGACCGGGCACGGCTACACCTTC.

CDR3 amino acids: CASSYDSQETQYF. The CDR3 coding sequence is TGTGCCAGCAGCTACGACAGTCAGGAGACCCAGTACTTC. The chain employs TRBV7-2 and TRBJ2-5, with D tentatively TRBD1 (5 bases). V dropped 4 bases and J dropped 5 bases, with 11 bases sitting between them. CDR3 length: 13 residues. Germline lookup yields CDR1 SGHTA and CDR2 FQGNSA. Full variable domain (remainder filled in from reference TRBV7-2 and TRBJ2-5): GAGVSQSPSNKVTEKGKDVELRCDPISGHTALYWYRQSLGQGLEFLIYFQGNSAPDKSGLPSDRFSAERTGGSVSTLTIQRTQQEDSAVYLCASSYDSQETQYFGPGTRLLVL.